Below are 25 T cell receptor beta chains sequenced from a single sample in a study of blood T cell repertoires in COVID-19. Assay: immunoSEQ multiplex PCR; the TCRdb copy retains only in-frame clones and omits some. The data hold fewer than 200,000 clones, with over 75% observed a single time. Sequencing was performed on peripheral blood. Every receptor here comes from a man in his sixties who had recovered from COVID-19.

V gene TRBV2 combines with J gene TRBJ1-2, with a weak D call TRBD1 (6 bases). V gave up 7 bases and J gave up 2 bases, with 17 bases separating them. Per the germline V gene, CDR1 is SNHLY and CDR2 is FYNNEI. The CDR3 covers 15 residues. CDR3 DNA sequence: TGTGCCAGCACTATGGACAGCCCCACCAACTATGGCTACACCTTC. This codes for CASTMDSPTNYGYTF.

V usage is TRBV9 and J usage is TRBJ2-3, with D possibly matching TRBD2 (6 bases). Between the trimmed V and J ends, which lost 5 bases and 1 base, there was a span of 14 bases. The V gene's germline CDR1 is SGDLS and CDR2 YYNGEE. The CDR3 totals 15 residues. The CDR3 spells CASSRRGLRTDTQYF. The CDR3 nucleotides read TGTGCCAGCAGTCGGAGGGGACTTCGCACAGATACGCAGTATTTT.

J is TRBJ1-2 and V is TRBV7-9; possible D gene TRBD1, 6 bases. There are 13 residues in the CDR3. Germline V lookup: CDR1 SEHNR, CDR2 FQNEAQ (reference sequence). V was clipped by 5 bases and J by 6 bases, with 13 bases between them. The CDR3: CASSQNRVDGYTF. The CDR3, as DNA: TGTGCCAGCAGCCAAAACAGGGTGGATGGCTACACCTTC. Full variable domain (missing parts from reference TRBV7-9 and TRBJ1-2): DTGVSQNPRHKITKRGQNVTFRCDPISEHNRLYWYRQTLGQGPEFLTYFQNEAQLEKSRLLSDRFSAERPKGSFSTLEIQRTEQGDSAMYLCASSQNRVDGYTFGSGTRLTVV.

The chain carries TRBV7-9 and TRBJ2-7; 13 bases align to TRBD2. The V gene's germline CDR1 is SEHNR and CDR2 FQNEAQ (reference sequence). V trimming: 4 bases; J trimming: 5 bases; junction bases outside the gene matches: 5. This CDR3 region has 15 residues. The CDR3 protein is CASSSPGLAGHEQYF. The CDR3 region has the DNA TGTGCCAGCAGCTCGCCGGGACTAGCGGGGCACGAGCAGTACTTC.

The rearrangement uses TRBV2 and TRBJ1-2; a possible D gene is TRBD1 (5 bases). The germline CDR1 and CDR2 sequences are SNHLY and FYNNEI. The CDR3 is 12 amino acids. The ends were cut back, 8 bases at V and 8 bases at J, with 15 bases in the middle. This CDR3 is CASGKYDSGYTF. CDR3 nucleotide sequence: TGTGCCAGCGGGAAATACGACAGCGGCTACACCTTC.

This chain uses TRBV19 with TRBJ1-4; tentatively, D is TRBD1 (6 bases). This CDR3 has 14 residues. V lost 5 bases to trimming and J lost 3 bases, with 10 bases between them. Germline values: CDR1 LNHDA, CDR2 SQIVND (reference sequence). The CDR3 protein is CASSPRQANEKLFF. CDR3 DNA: TGTGCCAGTAGTCCCCGACAGGCTAATGAAAAACTGTTTTTT.

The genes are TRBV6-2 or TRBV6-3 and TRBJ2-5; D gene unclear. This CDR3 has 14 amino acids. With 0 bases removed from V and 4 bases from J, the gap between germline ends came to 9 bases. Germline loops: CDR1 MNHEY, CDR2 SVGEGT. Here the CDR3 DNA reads TGTGCCAGCAGTTACTCTAGGAGAGGAGAGACCCAGTACTTC. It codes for CASSYSRRGETQYF.

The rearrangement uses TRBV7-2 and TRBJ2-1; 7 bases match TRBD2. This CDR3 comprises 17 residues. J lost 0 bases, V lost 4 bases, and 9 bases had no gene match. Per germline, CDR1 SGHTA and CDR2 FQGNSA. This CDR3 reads CASSSTSLAVSYNEQFF. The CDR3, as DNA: TGTGCCAGCAGCTCGACGTCTCTAGCGGTCTCCTACAATGAGCAGTTCTTC.

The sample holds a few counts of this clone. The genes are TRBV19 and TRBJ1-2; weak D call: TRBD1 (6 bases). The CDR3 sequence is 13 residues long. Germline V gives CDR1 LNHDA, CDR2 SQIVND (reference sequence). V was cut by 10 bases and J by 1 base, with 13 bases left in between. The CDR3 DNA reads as TGTGCCACCCGGGACACTGATAACTATGGCTACACCTTC. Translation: CATRDTDNYGYTF.

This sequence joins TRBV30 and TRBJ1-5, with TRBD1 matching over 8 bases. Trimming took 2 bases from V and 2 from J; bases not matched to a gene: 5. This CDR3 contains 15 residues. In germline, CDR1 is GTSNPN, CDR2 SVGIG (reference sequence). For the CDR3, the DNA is TGTGCCTGGAGTACGGCGGGACAGGGCAATCAGCCCCAGCATTTT. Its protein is CAWSTAGQGNQPQHF.

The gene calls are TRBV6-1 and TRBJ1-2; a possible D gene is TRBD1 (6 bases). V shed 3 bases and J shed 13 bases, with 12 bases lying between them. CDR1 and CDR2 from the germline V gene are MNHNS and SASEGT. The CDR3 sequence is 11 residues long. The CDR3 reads CASSEGALVTF. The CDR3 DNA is TGTGCCAGCAGTGAGGGGGCCCTCGTCACCTTC.

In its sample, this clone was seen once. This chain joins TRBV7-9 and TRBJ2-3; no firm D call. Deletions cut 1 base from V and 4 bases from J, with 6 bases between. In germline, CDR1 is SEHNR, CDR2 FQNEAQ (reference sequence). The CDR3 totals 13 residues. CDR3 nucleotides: TGTGCCAGCAGCTTAGGCGTTGCAGATACGCAGTATTTT. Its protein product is CASSLGVADTQYF.

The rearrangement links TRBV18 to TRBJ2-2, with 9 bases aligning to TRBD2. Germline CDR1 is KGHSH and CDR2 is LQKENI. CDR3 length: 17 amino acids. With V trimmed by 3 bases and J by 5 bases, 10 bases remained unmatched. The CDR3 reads CASSPSRPSGETGELFF. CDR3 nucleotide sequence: TGTGCCAGCTCACCCTCCCGCCCTAGCGGGGAGACCGGGGAGCTGTTTTTT.

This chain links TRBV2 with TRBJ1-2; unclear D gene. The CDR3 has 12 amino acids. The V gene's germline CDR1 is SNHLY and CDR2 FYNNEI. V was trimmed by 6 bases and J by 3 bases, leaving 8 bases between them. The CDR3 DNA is TGTGCCAGCAGGGGCGATCACTATGGCTACACCTTC. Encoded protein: CASRGDHYGYTF.

The CDR3 loop is CASSRTTGPETQYF. CDR3 sequence (DNA): TGTGCCAGCAGCCGTACGACAGGGCCAGAGACCCAGTACTTC. This chain joins TRBV7-2 and TRBJ2-5; TRBD1 matches at 7 bases. With V trimmed by 5 bases and J by 4 bases, 7 bases remained unmatched. The CDR3 runs to 14 residues. Per the germline V gene, CDR1 is SGHTA and CDR2 is FQGNSA.

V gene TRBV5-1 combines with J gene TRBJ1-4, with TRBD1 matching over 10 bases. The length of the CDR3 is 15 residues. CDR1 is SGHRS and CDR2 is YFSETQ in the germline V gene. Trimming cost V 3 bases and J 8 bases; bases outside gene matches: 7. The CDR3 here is CASSWGTGAREKLFF. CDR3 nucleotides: TGCGCCAGCAGCTGGGGGACAGGGGCTCGGGAAAAACTGTTTTTT.

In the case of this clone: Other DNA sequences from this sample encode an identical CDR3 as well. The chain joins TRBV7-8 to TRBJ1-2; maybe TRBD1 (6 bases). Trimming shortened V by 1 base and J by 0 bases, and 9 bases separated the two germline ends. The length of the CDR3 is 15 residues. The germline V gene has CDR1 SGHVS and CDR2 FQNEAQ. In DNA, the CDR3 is TGTGCCAGCAGCTTAGGTACAGGGTCTAACTATGGCTACACCTTC. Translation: CASSLGTGSNYGYTF. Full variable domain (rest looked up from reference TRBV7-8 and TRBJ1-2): GAGVSQSPRYKVAKRGQDVALRCDPISGHVSLFWYQQALGQGPEFLTYFQNEAQLDKSGLPSDRFFAERPEGSVSTLKIQRTQQEDSAVYLCASSLGTGSNYGYTFGSGTRLTVV.

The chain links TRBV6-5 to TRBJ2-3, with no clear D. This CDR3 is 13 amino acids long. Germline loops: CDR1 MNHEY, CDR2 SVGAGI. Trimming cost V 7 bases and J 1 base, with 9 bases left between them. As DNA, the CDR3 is TGTGCCAGCACCAACATGGGCACAGATACGCAGTATTTT. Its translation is CASTNMGTDTQYF.

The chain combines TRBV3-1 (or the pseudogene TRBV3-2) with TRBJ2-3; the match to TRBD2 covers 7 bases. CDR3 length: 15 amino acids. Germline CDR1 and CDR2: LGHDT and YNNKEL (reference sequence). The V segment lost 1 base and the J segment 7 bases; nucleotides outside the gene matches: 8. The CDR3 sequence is CASSQVAREGNTQYF. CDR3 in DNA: TGTGCCAGCAGCCAAGTCGCGAGGGAGGGGAATACGCAGTATTTT.

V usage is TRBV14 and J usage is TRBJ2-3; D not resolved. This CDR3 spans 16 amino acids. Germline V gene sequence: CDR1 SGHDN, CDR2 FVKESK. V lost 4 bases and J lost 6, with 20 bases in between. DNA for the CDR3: TGTGCCAGCAGCCCGACCCTAACTGGAGAGGTGGATACGCAGTATTTT. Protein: CASSPTLTGEVDTQYF.

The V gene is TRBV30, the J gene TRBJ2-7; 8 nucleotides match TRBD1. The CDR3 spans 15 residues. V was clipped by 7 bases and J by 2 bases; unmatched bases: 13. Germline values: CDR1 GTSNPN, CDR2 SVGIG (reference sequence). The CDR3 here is CASLGTGEIPYEQYF. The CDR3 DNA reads TGTGCCTCATTAGGGACAGGCGAAATCCCCTACGAGCAGTACTTC.

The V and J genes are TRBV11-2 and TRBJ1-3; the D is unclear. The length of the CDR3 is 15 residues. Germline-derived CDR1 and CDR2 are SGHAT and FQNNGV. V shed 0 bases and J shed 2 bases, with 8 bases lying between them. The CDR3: CASSLDLAAGNTIYF. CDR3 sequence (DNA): TGTGCCAGCAGCTTAGATCTTGCAGCTGGAAACACCATATATTTT.

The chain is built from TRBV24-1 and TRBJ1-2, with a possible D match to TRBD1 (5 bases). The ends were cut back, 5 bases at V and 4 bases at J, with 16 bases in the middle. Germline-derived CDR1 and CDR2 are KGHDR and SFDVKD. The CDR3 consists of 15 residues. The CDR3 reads CATSALIGGVYGYTF. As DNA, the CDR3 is TGTGCCACCAGTGCCCTAATTGGGGGGGTCTATGGCTACACCTTC.

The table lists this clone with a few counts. The CDR3 loop is CASSLGQGLSEQYF. CDR3 nucleotides: TGTGCCAGCAGCTTGGGGCAGGGATTAAGCGAGCAGTACTTC. The V gene is TRBV5-4, the J gene TRBJ2-7, with D tentatively TRBD1 (5 bases). V was pared by 0 bases and J by 6 bases, with 13 bases between. Looked up from germline, CDR1 is SGHNT and CDR2 is YYREEE (reference sequence). The CDR3 is 14 amino acids.

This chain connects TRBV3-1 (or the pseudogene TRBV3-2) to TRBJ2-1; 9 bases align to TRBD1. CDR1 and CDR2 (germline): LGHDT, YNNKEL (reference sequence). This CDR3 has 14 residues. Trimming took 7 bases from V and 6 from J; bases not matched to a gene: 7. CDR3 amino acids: CASTDRGLPNEQFF. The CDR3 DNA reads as TGTGCCAGCACGGACAGGGGTCTACCCAATGAGCAGTTCTTC.